The rows below give T cell receptor beta chains drawn from one sample of a study of response to subunit inactivated influenza vaccine. TCRdb passed the RT-PCR reads through MiXCR, listing each CDR3 protein once. The data hold about 530,000 distinct CDR3 sequences, with about 10% observed a single time. Material: PBMCs from blood, obtained on the day of vaccination. The source of these receptors is a man aged 45-65 years who received an inactivated influenza vaccine. The CDR3 runs from the conserved cysteine through the conserved F or W. The D gene is left open where the match is weak. Some rows mark clone size as missing; the rest say once, few, many or name a class of expanded clone.

many	TRBV28	TRBD1	TRBJ2-1	TGTGCCAGCAGTACAGGGACAGGGCCCTACAATGAGCAGTTCTTC	CASSTGTGPYNEQFF
.	TRBV20-1	.	TRBJ2-5	TGCAGTGCTCCGATCGGAGGGAGACACCGCGAGACCCAGTACTTC	CSAPIGGRHRETQYF
many	TRBV29-1	.	TRBJ2-2	TGCAGCACAACCGGACAGCAAAACACCGGGGAGCTGTTTTTT	CSTTGQQNTGELFF
.	TRBV20-1	.	TRBJ2-4	TGCAGTGCTTCCCAGCGTGCACTTCAGTACTTC	CSASQRALQYF
.	TRBV7-9	.	TRBJ1-4	TGTGCCAGCAGCTCAAGCGGGGGTAGGGGTGAAAAACTGTTTTTT	CASSSSGGRGEKLFF
few	TRBV3-1	.	TRBJ2-7	TGTGCCAGCAGCCAACGAGGGGCCTACGAGCAGTACTTC	CASSQRGAYEQYF
.	TRBV7-9	TRBD2	TRBJ2-1	TGTGCCAGCAGCTTACCCAGCGGGAGGGCCGATGAGCAGTTCTTC	CASSLPSGRADEQFF
few	TRBV12-3/TRBV12-4	.	TRBJ2-3	TGTGCCAGCAGAGGCGGGACTAGCACAGATACGCAGTATTTT	CASRGGTSTDTQYF
.	TRBV6-1	.	TRBJ2-5	TGTGCCAGCAGTCCTCGGACAGAACAAGAGACCCAGTACTTC	CASSPRTEQETQYF
few	TRBV4-2	.	TRBJ1-6	TGTGCCAGCAGCCCAATCGGATCCTATAATTCACCCCTCCACTTT	CASSPIGSYNSPLHF
.	TRBV29-1	TRBD1	TRBJ1-2	TGCAGCGTTGCCGGGACAGGGGGCAAAAACTATGGCTACACCTTC	CSVAGTGGKNYGYTF
many	TRBV9	.	TRBJ2-4	TGTGCCAGCAGCGTTGGGGGGTATGGAAACATTCAGTACTTC	CASSVGGYGNIQYF
many	TRBV4-2	.	TRBJ2-7	TGTGCCAGCAGCCAGACAGGAGTGTCCTACGAGCAGTACTTC	CASSQTGVSYEQYF
.	TRBV7-9	.	TRBJ2-1	TGTGCCAGCAGCCACCTACGGGACCTATACAATGAGCAGTTCTTC	CASSHLRDLYNEQFF
many	TRBV12-3/TRBV12-4	TRBD1	TRBJ2-5	TGTGCCAGCAGTTTCAGGGGGCTAGAGACCCAGTACTTC	CASSFRGLETQYF
.	TRBV10-3	.	TRBJ2-7	TGTGCCATCAGTTACAGGGACGAGCAGTACTTC	CAISYRDEQYF
few	TRBV20-1	TRBD1	TRBJ2-7	TGCAGTGCTAGGGACAGGCGTTCCTACGAGCAGTACTTC	CSARDRRSYEQYF
.	TRBV20-1	.	TRBJ2-3	TGCAGTGCAGCCCCCCTAAGCGGTCCCAACACAGATACGCAGTATTTT	CSAAPLSGPNTDTQYF
.	TRBV6-1	TRBD2	TRBJ2-3	TGTGCCAGCAGGGACGGGGGGGGCACAGATACGCAGTATTTT	CASRDGGGTDTQYF
many	TRBV12-3/TRBV12-4	.	TRBJ2-5	TGTGCCAGCAGTTTAGCGCTAGGGGGAACTGAGACCCAGTACTTC	CASSLALGGTETQYF
.	TRBV20-1	.	TRBJ1-1	TGCAGTGCTAAGAGAAGCCACACTGAAGCTTTCTTT	CSAKRSHTEAFF
few	TRBV6-2/TRBV6-3	.	TRBJ2-1	TGTGCCAGCAGCTACTATCTTAGGAGCAATGAGCAGTTCTTC	CASSYYLRSNEQFF
few	TRBV10-3	.	TRBJ2-5	TGTGCCATCAGTGAGAGCAGGGATGGAAAGACCCAGTACTTC	CAISESRDGKTQYF
.	TRBV5-1	.	TRBJ2-1	TGCGCCAGCAGCTTGTTTACAGAGGGCAATGAGCAGTTCTTC	CASSLFTEGNEQFF
few	TRBV5-1	.	TRBJ2-3	TGCGCCAGCAGCCCGTGGTGGCGGGATACGCAGTATTTT	CASSPWWRDTQYF
few	TRBV7-3	.	TRBJ2-7	TGTGCCAGCAGCCATCCGGGACCCTATCCCTTC	CASSHPGPYPF
few	TRBV11-1	.	TRBJ2-7	TGTGCCAGCAGCTTAGACATCCGGGTGGCGGGATTTTCCTACGAGCAGTACTTC	CASSLDIRVAGFSYEQYF
few	TRBV12-3/TRBV12-4	TRBD2	TRBJ2-1	TGTGCCAGCAGACCCGCTAGCGGGACCCACAATGAGCAGTTCTTC	CASRPASGTHNEQFF
few	TRBV20-1	.	TRBJ2-5	TGCAGTGCTAGAGATGGGATAGCCCAGGAGACCCAGTACTTC	CSARDGIAQETQYF
.	TRBV7-9	.	TRBJ2-1	TGTGCCAGCAGCTTAAATGTAGGGTCTAATGAGCAGTTCTTC	CASSLNVGSNEQFF
few	TRBV24-1	TRBD1	TRBJ2-1	TGTGCCACCAGTGATGGACAGGGGGCGCGTAATGAGCAGTTCTTC	CATSDGQGARNEQFF
few	TRBV5-1	.	TRBJ2-2	TGCGCCAGCAGCAATAGGGTACCCGGGGAGCTGTTTTTT	CASSNRVPGELFF
few	TRBV12-3/TRBV12-4	TRBD1	TRBJ2-6	TGTGCCAGCAGTCCGGGACAGGGGAATCCTGGGGCCAACGTCCTGACTTTC	CASSPGQGNPGANVLTF
few	TRBV7-2	.	TRBJ2-5	TGTGCCAGCAGCTTAGACGGGGAAAAGACCCAGTACTTC	CASSLDGEKTQYF
.	TRBV6-2/TRBV6-3	.	TRBJ2-2	TGTGCCAGCACCTCCGTACGGGGCGGGGAGCTGTTTTTT	CASTSVRGGELFF
many	TRBV7-8	.	TRBJ2-1	TGTGCCAGCAGCCTACCTTTGAGACTACGTACTTACAATGAGCAGTTCTTC	CASSLPLRLRTYNEQFF
.	TRBV5-1	TRBD1	TRBJ2-1	TGCGCCAGCAGTCGCCATGACAGGGTTAGGGGCGATGAGCAGTTCTTC	CASSRHDRVRGDEQFF